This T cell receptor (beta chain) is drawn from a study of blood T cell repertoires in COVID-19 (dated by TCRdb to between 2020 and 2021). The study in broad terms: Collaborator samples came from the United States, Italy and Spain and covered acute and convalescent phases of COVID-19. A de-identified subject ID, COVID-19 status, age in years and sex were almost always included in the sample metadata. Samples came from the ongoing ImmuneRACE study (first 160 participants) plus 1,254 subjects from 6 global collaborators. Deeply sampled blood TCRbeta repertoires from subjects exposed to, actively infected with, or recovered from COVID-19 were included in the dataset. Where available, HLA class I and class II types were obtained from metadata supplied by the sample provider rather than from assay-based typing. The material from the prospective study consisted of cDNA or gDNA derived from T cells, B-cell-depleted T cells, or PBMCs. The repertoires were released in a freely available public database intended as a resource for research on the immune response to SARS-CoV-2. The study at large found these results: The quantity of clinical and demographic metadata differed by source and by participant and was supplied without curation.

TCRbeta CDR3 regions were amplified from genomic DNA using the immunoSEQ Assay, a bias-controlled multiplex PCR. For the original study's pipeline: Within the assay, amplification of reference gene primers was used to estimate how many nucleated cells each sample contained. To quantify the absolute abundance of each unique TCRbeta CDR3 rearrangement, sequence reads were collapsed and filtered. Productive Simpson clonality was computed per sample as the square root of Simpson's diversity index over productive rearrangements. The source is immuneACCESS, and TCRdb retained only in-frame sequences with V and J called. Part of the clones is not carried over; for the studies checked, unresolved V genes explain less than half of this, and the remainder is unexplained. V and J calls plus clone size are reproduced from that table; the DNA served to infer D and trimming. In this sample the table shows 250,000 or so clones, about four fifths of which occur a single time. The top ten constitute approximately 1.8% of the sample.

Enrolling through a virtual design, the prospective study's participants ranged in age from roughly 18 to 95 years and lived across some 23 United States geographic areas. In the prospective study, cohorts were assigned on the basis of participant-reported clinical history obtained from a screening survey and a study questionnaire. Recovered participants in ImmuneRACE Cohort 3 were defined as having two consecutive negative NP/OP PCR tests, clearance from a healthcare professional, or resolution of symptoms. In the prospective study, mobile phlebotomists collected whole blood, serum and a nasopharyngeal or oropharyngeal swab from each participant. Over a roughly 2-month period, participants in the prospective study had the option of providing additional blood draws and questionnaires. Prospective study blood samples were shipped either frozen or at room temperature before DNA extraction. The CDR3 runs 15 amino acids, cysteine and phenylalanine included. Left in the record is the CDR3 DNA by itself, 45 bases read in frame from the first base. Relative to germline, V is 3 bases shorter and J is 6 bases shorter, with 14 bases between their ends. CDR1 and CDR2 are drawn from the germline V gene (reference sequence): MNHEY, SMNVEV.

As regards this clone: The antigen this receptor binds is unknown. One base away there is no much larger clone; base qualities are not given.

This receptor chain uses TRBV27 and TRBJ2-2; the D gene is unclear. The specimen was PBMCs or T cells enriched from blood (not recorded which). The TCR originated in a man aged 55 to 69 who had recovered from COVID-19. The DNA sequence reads TGTGCCAGCAGTTTTCAGGCAGGCCAACCCGGGGAGCTGTTTTTT. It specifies CASSFQAGQPGELFF.